Each of the 26 T cell receptor beta chains below was sequenced from the same sample in a study of T cell repertoires in cytomegalovirus infection. No antigen has been assigned to these receptors. MiXCR was run by TCRdb on the reads, yielding one entry per CDR3 protein. The sample consists of hundreds of thousands of distinct CDR3 sequences, roughly 36% of them appearing once. The source material was cultured PBMCs, sampled from culture after CMV antigen stimulation. The receptors originated from a human donor in good health (CMV status not recorded). Some clones in this sample may be carry-over from other donors' samples.

The genes are TRBV6-8 and TRBJ2-3, with TRBD1 matching 7 bases. The V segment lost 8 bases and the J segment 3 bases; nucleotides outside the gene matches: 5. This CDR3 has 13 residues. Germline-derived CDR1 and CDR2 are MNHGY and SAAAGT. CDR3 region: CASGRQGTDTQYF. CDR3 DNA sequence: TGTGCCAGCGGCAGACAGGGTACAGATACGCAGTATTTT.

The V gene is TRBV12-3 or TRBV12-4, the J gene TRBJ2-3; TRBD1 is a possible D gene (6 bases). V lost 7 bases to trimming and J lost 5 bases, with 16 bases between them. CDR3 length: 14 amino acids. CDR3 nucleotide sequence: TGTGCCAGCATCCTAGGGGGAATTGGAGATACGCAGTATTTT. This gives the protein CASILGGIGDTQYF.

This clonotype was detected ten times or more. The rearrangement uses TRBV7-2 and TRBJ1-1, with D tentatively TRBD1 (5 bases). This CDR3 region has 15 residues. The V and J ends lost 5 bases and 0 bases respectively, with 13 bases between them. The germline V gene encodes CDR1 SGHTA and CDR2 FQGNSA. The CDR3, as DNA: TGTGCCAGCAGCGACAGACAGATCCTGAACACTGAAGCTTTCTTT. Encoded protein: CASSDRQILNTEAFF.

This clonotype has a single count. The V gene is TRBV18, the J gene TRBJ1-6; D is unresolved. The CDR3 has 18 residues. Trimming left V 0 bases short and J 7 bases short, with 19 bases between. Per the germline V gene, CDR1 is KGHSH and CDR2 is LQKENI. The CDR3 loop reads CASSPPTHPGINNSPLHF. The CDR3 bases are TGTGCCAGCTCACCACCGACCCACCCTGGGATCAACAATTCACCCCTCCACTTT.

Concerning this clonotype itself: This may be a read error: a much more frequent sequence differs by one nucleotide. In DNA, the CDR3 is TGTGCCAGCAGCTCCCGAAGCGGGGAATCCTACAAAGAGCAGTTCTTC. Protein: CASSSRSGESYKEQFF. This chain links TRBV7-2 with TRBJ2-1, with TRBD2 matching 7 bases. Germline V gene sequence: CDR1 SGHTA, CDR2 FQGNSA. The CDR3 has 16 residues.

The chain is built from TRBV6-2 or TRBV6-3 and TRBJ1-5, with 8 bases matching TRBD1. The CDR3 is made up of 15 amino acids. The V and J ends lost 5 bases and 3 bases, in that order; junction bases with no gene match: 6. CDR1 MNHEY and CDR2 SVGEGT come from the germline V gene. CDR3 bases: TGTGCCAGCAGTGACCGGACAGGGTACAATCAGCCCCAGCATTTT. Its translation is CASSDRTGYNQPQHF.

This clonotype was seen a few times. This chain joins TRBV4-1 and TRBJ1-2, with D unresolved. The CDR3 length is 14 residues. Germline CDR1 reads MGHRA; CDR2 reads YSYEKL. V dropped 1 base and J dropped 4 bases, with 10 bases sitting between them. CDR3 residues: CASSQGLGPYGYTF. The CDR3 bases are TGCGCCAGCAGCCAAGGCCTGGGTCCCTATGGCTACACCTTC.

This clonotype was detected only a few times. The CDR3 DNA follows: TGTGCCAGCAGCTTAGAAGGGTGGACAGATACGCAGTATTTT. As protein: CASSLEGWTDTQYF. The rearrangement joins TRBV7-8 to TRBJ2-3, with D hard to call. The CDR3 has 14 residues. V shed 1 base and J shed 3 bases, with 8 bases lying between them. Germline V gene sequence: CDR1 SGHVS, CDR2 FQNEAQ.

V and J are TRBV6-1 and TRBJ1-5; D is perhaps TRBD1 (5 bases). The V and J ends lost 4 bases and 8 bases respectively, with 12 bases between them. The CDR3 runs 13 residues. Germline CDR1 is MNHNS and CDR2 is SASEGT. CDR3 bases: TGTGCCAGCAGTGGACGCAGGGTGGAGCCCCAGCATTTT. Protein product: CASSGRRVEPQHF.

The chain employs TRBV27 and TRBJ2-1; 10 bases agree with TRBD2. This CDR3 region has 18 residues. Germline-derived CDR1 and CDR2 are MNHEY and SMNVEV (reference sequence). Trimming took 5 bases from V and 0 from J; bases not matched to a gene: 10. CDR3 sequence: CASSGAGTSVSSYNEQFF. DNA of the CDR3: TGTGCCAGCAGTGGAGCCGGGACTAGCGTTAGCTCCTACAATGAGCAGTTCTTC.

The chain uses TRBV6-5 and TRBJ1-2; D is unresolved. V lost 0 bases and J lost 8, with 16 bases in between. The CDR3 covers 15 residues. Germline V CDR1 and CDR2: MNHEY, SVGAGI. The CDR3 loop is CASSYSAGAASGYTF. As DNA, the CDR3 is TGTGCCAGCAGTTACTCCGCAGGTGCTGCCTCAGGCTACACCTTC.

The chain is built from TRBV6-5 and TRBJ2-2; 7 bases are a match to TRBD2. Germline V lookup: CDR1 MNHEY, CDR2 SVGAGI. CDR3 length: 16 residues. The trim removed 6 bases at V and 1 base at J, leaving 8 bases unmatched. This chain's CDR3 is CASRHLSGGNTGELFF. The CDR3 DNA reads as TGTGCCAGCAGACATTTATCGGGGGGGAACACCGGGGAGCTGTTTTTT.

The CDR3 coding sequence is TGTGCCAGCAGTTTAAGTAGCCAGCCGTCCTACAATGAGCAGTTCTTC. Translated, it gives CASSLSSQPSYNEQFF. The rearrangement joins TRBV12-3 or TRBV12-4 to TRBJ2-1; D ambiguous. Trimming pared 2 bases from V and 1 base from J, leaving 12 bases between. This CDR3 region has 16 residues.

This clonotype was found a few times. This chain links TRBV6-6 with TRBJ1-2, with TRBD1 matching over 9 bases. V dropped 6 bases and J dropped 13; count of bases not matched to a gene: 18. The CDR3 totals 15 residues. The germline V gene encodes CDR1 MNHNY and CDR2 SVGAGI (reference sequence). The CDR3 DNA follows: TGTGCCAGCAGCTATGGGACCGGGACAGGGCTTCCGACCACCTTC. It translates to CASSYGTGTGLPTTF.

The chain combines TRBV29-1 with TRBJ1-2, with unresolved D. Germline V gene sequence: CDR1 SQVTM, CDR2 ANQGSEA. The CDR3 has 13 amino acids. Trimming took 5 bases from V and 8 from J, leaving 18 bases between them. CDR3 nucleotide sequence: TGCAGCGTTTTGCCATCCGGGGAAATCGGCTACACCTTC. Amino acid sequence: CSVLPSGEIGYTF.

CDR3 coding DNA: TGTGCCAGCAGCTTAGTGGCCACTACCGGGGAGCTGTTTTTT. Encoded protein: CASSLVATTGELFF. V usage is TRBV7-2 and J usage is TRBJ2-2, with no clear D. Per the germline V gene, CDR1 is SGHTA and CDR2 is FQGNSA. V was pared by 1 base and J by 5 bases, with 8 bases between. CDR3 length equals 14 residues.

This clonotype was seen many times. V gene TRBV7-6 combines with J gene TRBJ2-7; a possible D gene is TRBD1 (5 bases). The CDR3 consists of 11 residues. V dropped 3 bases and J dropped 6 bases, with 6 bases sitting between them. Per the germline V gene, CDR1 is SGHVS and CDR2 is FNYEAQ. CDR3 sequence reads: CASSLGPEQYF. The CDR3 DNA reads as TGTGCCAGCAGCTTGGGGCCCGAGCAGTACTTC.

This clonotype was seen only a few times. The rearrangement joins TRBV12-3 or TRBV12-4 to TRBJ2-2; D ambiguous. Between the trimmed V and J ends, which lost 5 bases and 3 bases, there was a span of 10 bases. This CDR3 has 14 residues. CDR3 DNA: TGTGCCAGCAGTATTGCGGCCCACACCGGGGAGCTGTTTTTT. It yields the protein CASSIAAHTGELFF.

This clonotype occurred many times. The gene calls are TRBV7-2 and TRBJ2-3, with TRBD1 matching over 7 bases. Trimming removed 5 bases from V and 0 bases from J; junction bases left unmatched: 5. There are 15 residues in the CDR3. CDR1 is SGHTA and CDR2 is FQGNSA in the germline V gene. CDR3 bases: TGTGCCAGCAGCCTAACAGGGGCTAGCACAGATACGCAGTATTTT. Translated, it gives CASSLTGASTDTQYF.

This clonotype has only a few counts. The gene calls are TRBV7-2 and TRBJ2-3; TRBD2 aligns across 8 bases. The CDR3 covers 17 residues. Germline loops: CDR1 SGHTA, CDR2 FQGNSA. The J segment lost 2 bases and the V segment lost 1 base, leaving 8 bases of the junction unmatched. This chain's CDR3 is CASSLGLQRGITDTQYF. CDR3 nucleotides: TGTGCCAGCAGCTTAGGTCTCCAGCGGGGGATCACAGATACGCAGTATTTT. The variable domain in full, with the rest retrieved from reference TRBV7-2 and TRBJ2-3, is GAGVSQSPSNKVTEKGKDVELRCDPISGHTALYWYRQSLGQGLEFLIYFQGNSAPDKSGLPSDRFSAERTGGSVSTLTIQRTQQEDSAVYLCASSLGLQRGITDTQYFGPGTRLTVL.

The genes are TRBV2 and TRBJ1-2; TRBD1 might be the D (6 bases). CDR3 length: 13 amino acids. The ends were cut back, 2 bases at V and 4 bases at J, with 8 bases in the middle. In germline, CDR1 is SNHLY, CDR2 FYNNEI. The CDR3 here is CASSERTAYGYTF. CDR3 coding DNA: TGTGCCAGCAGTGAAAGGACAGCCTATGGCTACACCTTC.

This sequence joins TRBV29-1 and TRBJ2-5; no definite D call. The CDR3 length is 12 residues. Germline V gene lookup returns CDR1 SQVTM and CDR2 ANQGSEA. V lost 6 bases to trimming and J lost 1 base, with 9 bases between them. The DNA for the CDR3 is TGCAGCGTGATGGGCTCCCAAGAGACCCAGTACTTC. It encodes CSVMGSQETQYF.

This chain joins TRBV19 and TRBJ2-4, with 12 bases that match TRBD1. Trimming cost V 6 bases and J 6 bases; bases outside gene matches: 6. This CDR3 has 15 amino acids. CDR1 LNHDA and CDR2 SQIVND come from the germline V gene (reference sequence). CDR3 sequence reads: CASRPPGQGANIQYF. For the CDR3, the DNA is TGTGCCAGTAGACCTCCGGGACAGGGGGCAAACATTCAGTACTTC.

CDR3 sequence reads: CASTRVITDYGYTF. DNA for the CDR3: TGTGCCAGCACCCGGGTAATAACCGACTATGGCTACACCTTC. The chain is built from TRBV6-6 and TRBJ1-2, with D unresolved. The germline V gene has CDR1 MNHNY and CDR2 SVGAGI (reference sequence). V was pared by 7 bases and J by 3 bases, with 15 bases between. This CDR3 has 14 amino acids.

CDR3 coding DNA: TGTGCCAGCAGTTCTCGACTCTACACAGATACGCAGTATTTT. Translation gives CASSSRLYTDTQYF. The V gene is TRBV6-2 or TRBV6-3, the J gene TRBJ2-3, with D uncertain. The V end was cut by 4 bases, the J end by 2 bases, with 10 bases between. The CDR3 contains 14 residues. Germline lookup yields CDR1 MNHEY and CDR2 SVGEGT.

The chain couples TRBV11-2 to TRBJ2-2; the D gene is possibly TRBD2 (6 bases). CDR1 and CDR2 (germline): SGHAT, FQNNGV. Trimming took 1 base from V and 5 from J, leaving 20 bases between them. The CDR3 is 18 residues long. In DNA form, the CDR3 reads TGTGCCAGCAGCTTAGCTGGCGGGGATGAACTTTGGACCGGGGAGCTGTTTTTT. Translation: CASSLAGGDELWTGELFF.